The T cell receptor (beta chain) under discussion was sequenced for a study of T cell clonotyping in hematopoietic cell transplantation. Using immunoSEQ multiplex PCR, the repertoire was profiled, and TCRdb retains in-frame clones only, with some absent. Of tens of thousands of clones in the sample, over 70% were seen once. In the case of this clone: What it binds is not known.

CDR3 length: 13 amino acids. Trimming cost V 6 bases and J 1 base, with 8 bases left between them. Germline V lookup: CDR1 MNHNS, CDR2 SASEGT. Study-wide findings and caveats: Without cell sorting, CD4 versus CD8 contributions remain unresolved. Few recipient clonotypes overlapped donors; over 95% were de novo at given depth. Broader posttransplant TCR repertoire diversity was predicted by graft donor and pretransplant recipient Inverse Simpson Index values.

The sequenced sample was peripheral blood mononuclear cells. This sequence was found in a woman between 35 and 50 years old in good health. Some clones in this sample may be carry-over from other donors' samples. The rearrangement links TRBV6-1 to TRBJ2-3; D is unresolved. CDR3 nucleotide sequence: TGTGCCAGCAGAGGACGTGGCACAGATACGCAGTATTTT. The encoded protein is CASRGRGTDTQYF.